The clone carrying this TCR beta chain was observed a few times. This entry is derived from a study of blood T cells in healthy people across ages. A second PCR, run for about 7 to 11 cycles, used a sample-barcoded 5' primer plus a J-beta primer mix. In TCRdb, the 5' RACE reads were re-called with MiXCR into one record per CDR3 protein. Of approximately 800,000 distinct CDR3 sequences listed, 20% to 30% are singletons. Germline CDR1 SGHAT, CDR2 FQNNGV. The CDR3 has 20 residues. The data also belong to a second study, concerning T cells of mothers and their children.

The receptor was isolated from a boy younger than 18 in good health. This chain connects TRBV11-2 to TRBJ2-7; TRBD2 is a possible D gene (6 bases). The better agreement between TRBJ2-1 and the DNA end casts doubt on the J call. The sequenced sample was blood. CDR3 bases: TGTGCCAGCAGCTTAGTTGCATGGTCTGGTCTGGCGGGGTGGTACAATGAGCAGTTCTTC. Protein product: CASSLVAWSGLAGWYNEQFF.